This T cell receptor (beta chain) stems from a study of blood T cell repertoires in COVID-19. Study as a whole: Samples taken during acute and convalescent COVID-19 were collected in the United States, Italy and Spain. From T cells, B-cell-depleted T cells, or PBMCs came the material, which was cDNA or gDNA.

The repertoire was sequenced with immunoSEQ multiplex PCR; TCRdb's copy has only in-frame clones and lacks some. The repertoire consists of about 180,000 clones, with about 89% occurring once and the leading ten covering around 1.9%. This clone was picked up a small number of times. Deletions cut 3 bases from V and 8 bases from J, with 13 bases between. CDR3 length: 13 residues. This TCR derives from a man aged 18 to 29 who had recovered from COVID-19. Sequenced input: peripheral blood. The gene calls are TRBV12-3 or TRBV12-4 and TRBJ1-2; D remains unclear. The CDR3 region has the DNA TGTGCCAGCAGTTTGAGTGGTCTATCCGGCTACACCTTC. Protein product: CASSLSGLSGYTF.